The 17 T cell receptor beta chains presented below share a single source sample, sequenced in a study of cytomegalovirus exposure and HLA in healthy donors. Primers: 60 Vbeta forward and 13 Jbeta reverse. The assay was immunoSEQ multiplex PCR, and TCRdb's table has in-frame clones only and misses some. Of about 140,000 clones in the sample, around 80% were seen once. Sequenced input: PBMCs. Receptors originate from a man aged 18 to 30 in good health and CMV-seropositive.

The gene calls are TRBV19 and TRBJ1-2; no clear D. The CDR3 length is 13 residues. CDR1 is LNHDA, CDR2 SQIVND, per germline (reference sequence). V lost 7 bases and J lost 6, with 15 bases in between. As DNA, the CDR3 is TGTGCCAGTAACTGGAGAGGTGAAGATGGCTACACCTTC. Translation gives CASNWRGEDGYTF.

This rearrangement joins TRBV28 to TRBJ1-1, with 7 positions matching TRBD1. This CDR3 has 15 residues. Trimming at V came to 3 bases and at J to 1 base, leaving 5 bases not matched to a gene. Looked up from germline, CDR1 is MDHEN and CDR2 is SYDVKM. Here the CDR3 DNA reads TGTGCCAGCAGTTTGGAGGGGGCAGCGAACACTGAAGCTTTCTTT. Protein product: CASSLEGAANTEAFF.

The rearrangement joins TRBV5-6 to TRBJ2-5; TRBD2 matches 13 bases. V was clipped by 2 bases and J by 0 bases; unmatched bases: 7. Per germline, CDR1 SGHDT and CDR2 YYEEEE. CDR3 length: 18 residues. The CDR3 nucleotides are TGTGCCAGCAGCTTAGAACTAGCGGGAGGGATTTACCAAGAGACCCAGTACTTC. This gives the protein CASSLELAGGIYQETQYF. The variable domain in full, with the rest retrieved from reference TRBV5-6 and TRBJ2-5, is DAGVTQSPTHLIKTRGQQVTLRCSPKSGHDTVSWYQQALGQGPQFIFQYYEEEERQRGNFPDRFSGHQFPNYSSELNVNALLLGDSALYLCASSLELAGGIYQETQYFGPGTRLLVL.

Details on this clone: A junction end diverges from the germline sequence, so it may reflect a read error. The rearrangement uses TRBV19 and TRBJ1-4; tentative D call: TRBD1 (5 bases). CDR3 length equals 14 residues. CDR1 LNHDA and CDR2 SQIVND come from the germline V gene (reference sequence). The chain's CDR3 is CASSRDPGTEGIRF. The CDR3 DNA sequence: TGTGCCAGTAGTAGAGATCCCGGGACGGAGGGTATTCGGTTT.

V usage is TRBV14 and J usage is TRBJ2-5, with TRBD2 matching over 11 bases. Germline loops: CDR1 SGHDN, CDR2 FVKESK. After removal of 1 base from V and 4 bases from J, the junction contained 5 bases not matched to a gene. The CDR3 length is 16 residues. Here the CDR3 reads CASSQGLAGLGETQYF. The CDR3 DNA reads TGTGCCAGCAGCCAAGGACTAGCGGGACTGGGAGAGACCCAGTACTTC.

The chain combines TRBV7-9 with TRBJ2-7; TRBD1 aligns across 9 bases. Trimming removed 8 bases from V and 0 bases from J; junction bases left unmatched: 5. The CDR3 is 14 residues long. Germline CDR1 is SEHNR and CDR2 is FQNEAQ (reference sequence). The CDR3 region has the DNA TGTGCCAGCGGGGGGACAGGGAGCTCCTACGAGCAGTACTTC. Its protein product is CASGGTGSSYEQYF.

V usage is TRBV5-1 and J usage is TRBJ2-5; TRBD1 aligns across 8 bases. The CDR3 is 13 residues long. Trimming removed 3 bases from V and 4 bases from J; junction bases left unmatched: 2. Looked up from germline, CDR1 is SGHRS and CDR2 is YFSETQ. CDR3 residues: CASSSGQGETQYF. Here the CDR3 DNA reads TGCGCCAGCAGCTCTGGACAGGGAGAGACCCAGTACTTC.

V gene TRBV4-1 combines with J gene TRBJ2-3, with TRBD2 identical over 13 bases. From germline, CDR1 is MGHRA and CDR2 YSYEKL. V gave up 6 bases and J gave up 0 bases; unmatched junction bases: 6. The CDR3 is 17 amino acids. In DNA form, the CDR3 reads TGCGCCAGCAGTTACGGACTAGCGGGGGTGAGCACAGATACGCAGTATTTT. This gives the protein CASSYGLAGVSTDTQYF.

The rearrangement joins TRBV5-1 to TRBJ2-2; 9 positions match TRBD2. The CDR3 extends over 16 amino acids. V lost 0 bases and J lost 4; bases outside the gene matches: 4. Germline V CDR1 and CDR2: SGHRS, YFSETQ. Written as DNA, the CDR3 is TGCGCCAGCAGCTTGGCATCTAGCGGGGTCACCGGGGAGCTGTTTTTT. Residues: CASSLASSGVTGELFF.

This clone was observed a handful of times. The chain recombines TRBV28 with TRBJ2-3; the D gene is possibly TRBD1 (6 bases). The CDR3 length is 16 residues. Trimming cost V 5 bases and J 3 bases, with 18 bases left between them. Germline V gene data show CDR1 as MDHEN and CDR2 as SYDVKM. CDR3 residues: CASSPNPGTRTDTQYF. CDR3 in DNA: TGTGCCAGCAGTCCCAATCCCGGGACACGGACAGATACGCAGTATTTT.

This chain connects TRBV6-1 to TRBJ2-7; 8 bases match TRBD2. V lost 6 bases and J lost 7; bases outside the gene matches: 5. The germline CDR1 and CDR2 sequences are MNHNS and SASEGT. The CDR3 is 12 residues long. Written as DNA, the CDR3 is TGTGCCAGCAGGGCGGGGGGCCGAGAGCAGTACTTC. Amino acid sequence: CASRAGGREQYF.

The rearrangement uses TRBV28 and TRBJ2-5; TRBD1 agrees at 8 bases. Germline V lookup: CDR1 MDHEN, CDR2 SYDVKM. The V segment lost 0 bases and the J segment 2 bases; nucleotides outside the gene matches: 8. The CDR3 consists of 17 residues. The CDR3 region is CASSLWDREDRQETQYF. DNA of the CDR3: TGTGCCAGCAGTTTATGGGACAGGGAAGACCGGCAAGAGACCCAGTACTTC.

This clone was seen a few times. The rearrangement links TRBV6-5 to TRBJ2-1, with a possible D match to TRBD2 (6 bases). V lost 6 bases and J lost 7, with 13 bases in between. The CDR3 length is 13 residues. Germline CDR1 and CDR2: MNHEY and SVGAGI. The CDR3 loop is CASSQTGGNEQFF. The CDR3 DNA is TGTGCCAGCAGCCAAACCGGGGGAAATGAGCAGTTCTTC.

This CDR3 is CASSSDRGRITEAFF. CDR3 coding DNA: TGTGCCAGCAGCTCTGACAGGGGGCGAATCACTGAAGCTTTCTTT. The chain uses TRBV11-2 and TRBJ1-1, with TRBD1 identical over 10 bases. CDR3 size: 15 residues. Per germline, CDR1 SGHAT and CDR2 FQNNGV. Unmatched junction bases numbered 6, after V lost 4 bases and J lost 4 bases.

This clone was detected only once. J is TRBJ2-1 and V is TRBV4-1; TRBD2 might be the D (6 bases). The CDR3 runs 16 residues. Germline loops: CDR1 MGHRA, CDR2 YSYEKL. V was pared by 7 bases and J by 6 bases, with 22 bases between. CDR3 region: CASTSQGTYLANEQFF. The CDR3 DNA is TGCGCCAGCACCTCCCAAGGGACTTATCTTGCCAATGAGCAGTTCTTC.

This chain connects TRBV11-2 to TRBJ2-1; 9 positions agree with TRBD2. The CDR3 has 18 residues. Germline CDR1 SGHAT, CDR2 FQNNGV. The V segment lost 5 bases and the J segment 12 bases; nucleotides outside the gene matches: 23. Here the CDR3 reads CASSTAASGATIGKGQFF. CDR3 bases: TGTGCCAGCAGCACGGCGGCTAGCGGGGCAACAATCGGGAAGGGGCAGTTCTTC.

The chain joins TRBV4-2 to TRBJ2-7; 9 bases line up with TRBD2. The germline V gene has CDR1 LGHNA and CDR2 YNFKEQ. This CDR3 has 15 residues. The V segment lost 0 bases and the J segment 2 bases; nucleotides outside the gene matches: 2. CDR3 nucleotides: TGTGCCAGCAGCCAAGAGCGGGGGGGACCCTACGAGCAGTACTTC. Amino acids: CASSQERGGPYEQYF.